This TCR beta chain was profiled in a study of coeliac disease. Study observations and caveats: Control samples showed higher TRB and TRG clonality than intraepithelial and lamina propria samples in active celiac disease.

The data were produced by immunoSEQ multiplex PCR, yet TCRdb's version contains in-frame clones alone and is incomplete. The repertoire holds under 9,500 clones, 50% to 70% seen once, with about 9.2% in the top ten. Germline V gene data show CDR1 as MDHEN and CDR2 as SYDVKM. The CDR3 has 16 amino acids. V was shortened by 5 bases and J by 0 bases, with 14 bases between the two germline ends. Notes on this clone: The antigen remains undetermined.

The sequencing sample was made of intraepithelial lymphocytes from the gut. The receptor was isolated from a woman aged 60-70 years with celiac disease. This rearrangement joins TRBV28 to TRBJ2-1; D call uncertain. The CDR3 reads CASSEPRLSSYNEQFF. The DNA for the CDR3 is TGTGCCAGCAGTGAACCCCGCCTGAGCTCCTACAATGAGCAGTTCTTC.